This T cell receptor (beta chain) derives from a study of OX40 agonist ivuxolimab in advanced cancers. Patients with autoimmune history or systemic immunosuppression were excluded. Assay used: immunoSEQ multiplex PCR; TCRdb lists only in-frame clones, some missing. The sample includes around 15,000 clones, about four fifths of them seen just once. A note on this clone: Its matching antigen is unknown.

CDR1 and CDR2 from the germline V gene are MNHEY and SVGAGI. The V gene end was trimmed by 4 bases and the J gene end by 4 bases; junction bases not matched to a gene: 6. This CDR3 comprises 14 residues. Points from the study as a whole: CD8+ T cells showed, on average, more clonal expansion than CD4+ cells. Undetermined was the antigen specificity of the expanded peripheral T cells.

This clonotype was obtained from an adult with an advanced solid tumor such as melanoma, head and neck, liver or kidney cancer. The J gene is TRBJ2-5, the V gene TRBV6-5, with TRBD2 matching 7 bases. The sequencing used CD4+ or CD8+ T cells sorted from blood, collected in a trial of the OX40 agonist ivuxolimab. The CDR3 spells CASSWGGDGETQYF. The CDR3 DNA follows: TGTGCCAGCAGTTGGGGAGGGGATGGAGAGACCCAGTACTTC.